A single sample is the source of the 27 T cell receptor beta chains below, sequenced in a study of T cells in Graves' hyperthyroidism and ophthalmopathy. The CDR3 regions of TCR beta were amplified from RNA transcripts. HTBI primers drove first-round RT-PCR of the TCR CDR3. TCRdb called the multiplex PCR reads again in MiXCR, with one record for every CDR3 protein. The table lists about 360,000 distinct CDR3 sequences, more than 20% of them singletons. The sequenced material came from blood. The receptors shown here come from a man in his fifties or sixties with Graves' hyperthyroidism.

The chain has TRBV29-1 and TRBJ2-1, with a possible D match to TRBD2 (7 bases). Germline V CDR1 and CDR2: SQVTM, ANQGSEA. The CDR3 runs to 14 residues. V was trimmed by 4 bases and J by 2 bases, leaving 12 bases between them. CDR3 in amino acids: CSVGGGGPYNEQFF. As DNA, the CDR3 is TGCAGCGTTGGGGGCGGGGGCCCCTACAATGAGCAGTTCTTC.

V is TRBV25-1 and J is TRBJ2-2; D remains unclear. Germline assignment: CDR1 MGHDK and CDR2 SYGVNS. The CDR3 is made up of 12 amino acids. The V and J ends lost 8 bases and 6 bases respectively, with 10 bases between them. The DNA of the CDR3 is TGTGCCAGCGGTCACGGTCCCGGGGAGCTGTTTTTT. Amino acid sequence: CASGHGPGELFF.

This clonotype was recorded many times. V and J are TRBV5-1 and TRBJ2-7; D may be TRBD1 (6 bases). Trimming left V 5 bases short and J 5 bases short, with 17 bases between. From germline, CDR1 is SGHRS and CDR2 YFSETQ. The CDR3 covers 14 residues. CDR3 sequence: CASSLLIAGDEQYF. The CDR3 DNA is TGCGCCAGCAGTTTGTTGATCGCAGGGGACGAGCAGTACTTC.

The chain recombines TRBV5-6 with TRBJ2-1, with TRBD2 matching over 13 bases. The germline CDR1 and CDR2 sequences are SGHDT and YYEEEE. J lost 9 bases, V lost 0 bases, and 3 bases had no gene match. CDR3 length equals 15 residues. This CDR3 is CASSLGTSGSIEQFF. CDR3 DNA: TGTGCCAGCAGCTTGGGGACTAGCGGGAGCATTGAGCAGTTCTTC.

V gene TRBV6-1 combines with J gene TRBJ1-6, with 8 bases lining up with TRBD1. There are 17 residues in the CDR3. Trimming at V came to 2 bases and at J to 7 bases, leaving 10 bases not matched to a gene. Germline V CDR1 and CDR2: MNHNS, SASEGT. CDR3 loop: CASSELTTGARNSPLHF. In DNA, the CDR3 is TGTGCCAGCAGTGAACTGACGACAGGGGCGAGAAATTCACCCCTCCACTTT.

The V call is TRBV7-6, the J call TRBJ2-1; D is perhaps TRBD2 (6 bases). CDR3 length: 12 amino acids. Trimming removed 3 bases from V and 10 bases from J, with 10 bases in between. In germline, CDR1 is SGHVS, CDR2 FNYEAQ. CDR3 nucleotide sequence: TGTGCCAGCAGCTTCACTAGCCTAGAGCAGTTCTTC. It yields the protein CASSFTSLEQFF.

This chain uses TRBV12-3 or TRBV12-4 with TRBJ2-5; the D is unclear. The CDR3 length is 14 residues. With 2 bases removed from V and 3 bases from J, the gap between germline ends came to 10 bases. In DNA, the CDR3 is TGTGCCAGCAGTTTAAATTGGGCAGAAGAGACCCAGTACTTC. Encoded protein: CASSLNWAEETQYF.

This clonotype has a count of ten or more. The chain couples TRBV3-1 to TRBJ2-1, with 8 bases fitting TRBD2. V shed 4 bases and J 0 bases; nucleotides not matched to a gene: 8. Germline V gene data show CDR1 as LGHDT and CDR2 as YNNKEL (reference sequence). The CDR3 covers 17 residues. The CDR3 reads CASSPQAGGVSYNEQFF. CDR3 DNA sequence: TGTGCCAGCAGCCCACAGGCGGGAGGTGTCTCCTACAATGAGCAGTTCTTC.

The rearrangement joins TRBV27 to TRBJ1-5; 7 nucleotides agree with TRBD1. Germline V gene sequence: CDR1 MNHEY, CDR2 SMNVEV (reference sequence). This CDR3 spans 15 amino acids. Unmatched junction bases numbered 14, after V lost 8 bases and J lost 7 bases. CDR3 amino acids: CASGSLPGGIQPQHF. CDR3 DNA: TGTGCCAGCGGAAGTTTACCAGGGGGTATACAGCCCCAGCATTTT.

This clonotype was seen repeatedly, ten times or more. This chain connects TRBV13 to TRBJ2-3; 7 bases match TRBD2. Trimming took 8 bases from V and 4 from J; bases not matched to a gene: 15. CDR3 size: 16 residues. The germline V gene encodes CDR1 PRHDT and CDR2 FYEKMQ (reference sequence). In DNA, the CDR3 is TGTGCCAGCGAGTCCCGCGCTAGCGGACGGTCAGATACGCAGTATTTT. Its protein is CASESRASGRSDTQYF.

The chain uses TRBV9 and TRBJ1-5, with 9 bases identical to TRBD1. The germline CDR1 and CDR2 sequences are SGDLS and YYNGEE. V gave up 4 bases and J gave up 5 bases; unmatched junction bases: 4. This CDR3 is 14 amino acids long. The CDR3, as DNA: TGTGCCAGCAGCACCGGGACAGGGTATCAGCCCCAGCATTTT. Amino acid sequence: CASSTGTGYQPQHF.

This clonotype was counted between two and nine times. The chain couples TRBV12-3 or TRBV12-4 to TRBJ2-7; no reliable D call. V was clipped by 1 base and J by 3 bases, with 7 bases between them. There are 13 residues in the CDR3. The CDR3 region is CASSLGEVYEQYF. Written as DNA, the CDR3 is TGTGCCAGCAGTTTAGGGGAAGTCTACGAGCAGTACTTC.

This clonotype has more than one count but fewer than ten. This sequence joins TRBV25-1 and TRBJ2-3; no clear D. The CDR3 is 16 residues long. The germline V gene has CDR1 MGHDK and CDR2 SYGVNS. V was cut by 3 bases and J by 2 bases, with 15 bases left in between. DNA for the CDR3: TGTGCCAGCAGTGATTCCACGACCTTTGACACAGATACGCAGTATTTT. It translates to CASSDSTTFDTDTQYF. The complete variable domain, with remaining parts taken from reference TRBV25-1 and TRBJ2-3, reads EADIYQTPRYLVIGTGKKITLECSQTMGHDKMYWYQQDPGMELHLIHYSYGVNSTEKGDLSSESTVSRIRTEHFPLTLESARPSHTSQYLCASSDSTTFDTDTQYFGPGTRLTVL.

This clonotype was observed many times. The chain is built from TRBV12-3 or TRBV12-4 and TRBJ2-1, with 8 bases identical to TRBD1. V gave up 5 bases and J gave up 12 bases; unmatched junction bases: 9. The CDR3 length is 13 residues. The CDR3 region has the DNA TGTGCCAGCAGTCAATCAGGGGGCAAGGGGCAGTTCTTC. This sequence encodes CASSQSGGKGQFF.

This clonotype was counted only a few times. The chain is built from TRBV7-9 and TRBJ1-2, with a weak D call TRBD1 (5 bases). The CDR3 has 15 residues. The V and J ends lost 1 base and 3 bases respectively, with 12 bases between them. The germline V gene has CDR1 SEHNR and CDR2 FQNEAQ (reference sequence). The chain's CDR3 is CASSLEPQGHYGYTF. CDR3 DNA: TGTGCCAGCAGCTTAGAACCCCAGGGCCACTATGGCTACACCTTC.

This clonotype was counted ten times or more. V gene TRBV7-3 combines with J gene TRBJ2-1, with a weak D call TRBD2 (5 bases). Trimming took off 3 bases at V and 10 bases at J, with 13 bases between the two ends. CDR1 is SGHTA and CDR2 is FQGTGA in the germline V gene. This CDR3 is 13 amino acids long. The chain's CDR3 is CASSFAGFGEQFF. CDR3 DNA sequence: TGTGCCAGCAGCTTCGCGGGCTTCGGGGAGCAGTTCTTC. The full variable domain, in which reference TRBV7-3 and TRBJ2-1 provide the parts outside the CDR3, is GAGVSQTPSNKVTEKGKYVELRCDPISGHTALYWYRQSLGQGPEFLIYFQGTGAADDSGLPNDRFFAVRPEGSVSTLKIQRTERGDSAVYLCASSFAGFGEQFFGPGTRLTVL.

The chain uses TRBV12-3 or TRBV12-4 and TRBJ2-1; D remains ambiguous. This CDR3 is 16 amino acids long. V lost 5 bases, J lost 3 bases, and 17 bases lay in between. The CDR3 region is CASSARIAPFYNEQFF. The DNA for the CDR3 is TGTGCCAGCAGTGCCCGGATCGCCCCGTTCTACAATGAGCAGTTCTTC.

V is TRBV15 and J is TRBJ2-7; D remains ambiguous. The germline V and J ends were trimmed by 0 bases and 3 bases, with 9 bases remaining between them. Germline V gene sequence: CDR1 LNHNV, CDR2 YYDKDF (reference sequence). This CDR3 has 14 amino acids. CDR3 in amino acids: CATSRDVTGYEQYF. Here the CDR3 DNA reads TGTGCCACCAGCAGAGATGTGACCGGCTACGAGCAGTACTTC.

The chain's CDR3 is CASSQYTNTGELFF. As DNA, the CDR3 is TGTGCCAGCAGCCAGTACACCAACACCGGGGAGCTGTTTTTT. The chain recombines TRBV28 with TRBJ2-2, with D unresolved. The CDR3 runs 14 residues. Trimming stripped 6 bases from V and 2 bases from J, with 10 bases between. The germline V gene encodes CDR1 MDHEN and CDR2 SYDVKM.

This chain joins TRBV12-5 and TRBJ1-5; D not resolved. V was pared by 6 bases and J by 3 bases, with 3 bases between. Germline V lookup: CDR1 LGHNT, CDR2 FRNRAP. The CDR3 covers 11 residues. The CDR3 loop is CASGFNQPQHF. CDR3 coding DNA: TGTGCTAGTGGGTTCAATCAGCCCCAGCATTTT. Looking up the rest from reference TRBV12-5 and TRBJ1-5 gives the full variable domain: DARVTQTPRHKVTEMGQEVTMRCQPILGHNTVFWYRQTMMQGLELLAYFRNRAPLDDSGMPKDRFSAEMPDATLATLKIQPSEPRDSAVYFCASGFNQPQHFGDGTRLSIL.

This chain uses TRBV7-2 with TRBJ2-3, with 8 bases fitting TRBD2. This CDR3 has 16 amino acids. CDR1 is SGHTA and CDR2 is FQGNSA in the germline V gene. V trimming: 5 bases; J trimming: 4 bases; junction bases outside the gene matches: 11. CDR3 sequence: CASSLSGSNMADTQYF. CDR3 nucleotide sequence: TGTGCCAGCAGCCTAAGCGGGAGTAACATGGCAGATACGCAGTATTTT.

The CDR3 spells CASTTGPEGYTF. CDR3 DNA: TGTGCCAGTACGACAGGGCCGGAAGGCTACACCTTC. The chain combines TRBV6-1 with TRBJ1-2, with TRBD1 matching over 7 bases. V trimming: 9 bases; J trimming: 8 bases; junction bases outside the gene matches: 9. Germline CDR1 is MNHNS and CDR2 is SASEGT. The CDR3 runs to 12 residues.

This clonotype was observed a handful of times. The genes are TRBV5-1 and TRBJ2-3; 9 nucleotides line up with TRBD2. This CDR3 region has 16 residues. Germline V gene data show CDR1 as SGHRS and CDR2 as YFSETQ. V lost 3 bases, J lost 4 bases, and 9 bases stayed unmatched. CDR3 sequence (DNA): TGCGCCAGCAGCTGGGTGGCTAGCGGGATGGCAGATACGCAGTATTTT. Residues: CASSWVASGMADTQYF.

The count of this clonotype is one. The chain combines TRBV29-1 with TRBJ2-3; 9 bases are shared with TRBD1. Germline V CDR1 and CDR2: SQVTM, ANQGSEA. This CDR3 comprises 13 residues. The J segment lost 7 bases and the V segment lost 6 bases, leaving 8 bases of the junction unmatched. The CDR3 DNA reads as TGCAGCGTCGCGGGACAGGGCCTGAATACGCAGTATTTT. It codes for CSVAGQGLNTQYF.

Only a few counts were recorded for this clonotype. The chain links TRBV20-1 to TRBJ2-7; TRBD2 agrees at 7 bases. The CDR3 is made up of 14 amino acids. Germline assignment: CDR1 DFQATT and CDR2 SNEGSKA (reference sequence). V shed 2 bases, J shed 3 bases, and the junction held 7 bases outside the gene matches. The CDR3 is CSARSSGGYYEQYF. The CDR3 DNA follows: TGCAGTGCTAGAAGTTCGGGAGGATACTACGAGCAGTACTTC.

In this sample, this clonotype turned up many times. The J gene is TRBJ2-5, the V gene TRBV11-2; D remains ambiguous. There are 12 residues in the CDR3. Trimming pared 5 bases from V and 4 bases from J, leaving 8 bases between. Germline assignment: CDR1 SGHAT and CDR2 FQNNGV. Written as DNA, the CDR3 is TGTGCCAGCAGCCGGACCCCAGAGACCCAGTACTTC. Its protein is CASSRTPETQYF. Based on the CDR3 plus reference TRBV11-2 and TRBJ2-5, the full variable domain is EAGVAQSPRYKIIEKRQSVAFWCNPISGHATLYWYQQILGQGPKLLIQFQNNGVVDDSQLPKDRFSAERLKGVDSTLKIQPAKLEDSAVYLCASSRTPETQYFGPGTRLLVL.

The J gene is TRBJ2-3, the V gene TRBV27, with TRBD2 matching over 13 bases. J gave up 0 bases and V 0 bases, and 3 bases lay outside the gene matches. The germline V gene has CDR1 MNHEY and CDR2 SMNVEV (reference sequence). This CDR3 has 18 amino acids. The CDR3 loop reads CASSLSGGLAGSTDTQYF. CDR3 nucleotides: TGTGCCAGCAGTTTATCTGGGGGACTAGCGGGAAGCACAGATACGCAGTATTTT.